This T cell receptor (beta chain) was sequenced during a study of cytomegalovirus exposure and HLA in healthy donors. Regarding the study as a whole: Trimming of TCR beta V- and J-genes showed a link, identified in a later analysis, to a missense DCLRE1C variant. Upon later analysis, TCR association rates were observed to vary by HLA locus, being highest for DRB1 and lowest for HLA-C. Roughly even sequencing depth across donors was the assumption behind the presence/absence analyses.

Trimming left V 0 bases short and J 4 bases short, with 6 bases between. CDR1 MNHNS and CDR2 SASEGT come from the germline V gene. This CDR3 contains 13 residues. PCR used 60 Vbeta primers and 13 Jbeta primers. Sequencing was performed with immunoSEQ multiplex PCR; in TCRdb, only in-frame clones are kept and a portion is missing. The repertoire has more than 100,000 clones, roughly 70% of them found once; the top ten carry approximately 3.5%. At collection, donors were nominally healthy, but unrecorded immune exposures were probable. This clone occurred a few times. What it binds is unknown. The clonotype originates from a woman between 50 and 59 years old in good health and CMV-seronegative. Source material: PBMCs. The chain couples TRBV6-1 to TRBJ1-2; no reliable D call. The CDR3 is CASSEAYSYGYTF. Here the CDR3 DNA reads TGTGCCAGCAGTGAAGCTTACAGCTATGGCTACACCTTC.